These 29 T cell receptor beta chains were all obtained from the same sample, sequenced in a study of blood T cell repertoires in COVID-19. Assay used: immunoSEQ multiplex PCR; TCRdb lists only in-frame clones, some missing. The sample includes fewer than 140,000 clones, 76% of them seen just once. Sequencing used peripheral blood. Receptors originate from a man of 80 years or more with COVID-19, enrolled during active disease.

The V and J genes are TRBV6-1 and TRBJ1-1, with D maybe TRBD1 (6 bases). This CDR3 is 14 amino acids long. The V gene lost 0 bases and the J gene lost 7 bases, with 12 bases spanning the gap. Germline values: CDR1 MNHNS, CDR2 SASEGT. The CDR3 is CASSEAGQGREAFF. The CDR3 nucleotides read TGTGCCAGCAGTGAAGCGGGCCAGGGGCGTGAAGCTTTCTTT.

The chain carries TRBV20-1 and TRBJ2-1; tentative D call: TRBD1 (6 bases). With 5 bases removed from V and 4 bases from J, the gap between germline ends came to 6 bases. Germline values: CDR1 DFQATT, CDR2 SNEGSKA (reference sequence). The CDR3 length is 11 residues. CDR3 loop: CSAQGYNEQFF. The CDR3 coding sequence is TGCAGTGCTCAGGGGTACAATGAGCAGTTCTTC.

The chain combines TRBV27 with TRBJ2-1, with 15 positions matching TRBD2. From germline, CDR1 is MNHEY and CDR2 SMNVEV (reference sequence). The V segment lost 5 bases and the J segment 9 bases; nucleotides outside the gene matches: 11. This CDR3 is 17 amino acids long. The CDR3 bases are TGTGCCAGCAGTCCTCTGGGACTAGCGGGAGGAACGGCTGAGCAGTTCTTC. This translates into CASSPLGLAGGTAEQFF.

The gene calls are TRBV12-3 or TRBV12-4 and TRBJ2-7; weak D call: TRBD2 (6 bases). This CDR3 spans 13 amino acids. Trimming left V 8 bases short and J 2 bases short, with 13 bases between. The CDR3 here is CASGAGSAYEQYF. The CDR3 DNA reads as TGTGCCAGCGGGGCGGGGTCCGCCTACGAGCAGTACTTC.

The V and J genes are TRBV7-9 and TRBJ1-5; D uncertain. Per the germline V gene, CDR1 is SEHNR and CDR2 is FQNEAQ (reference sequence). This CDR3 spans 17 amino acids. V dropped 3 bases and J dropped 5 bases, with 20 bases sitting between them. The CDR3 bases are TGTGCCAGCAGCTTGCCCCCCGGGGTTGAGGGAGATCAGCCCCAGCATTTT. This sequence encodes CASSLPPGVEGDQPQHF.

This chain links TRBV7-8 with TRBJ1-3, with a tentative D call TRBD1 (5 bases). The V end lost 4 bases, the J end lost 0 bases, and 16 bases lay between the germline ends. Germline loops: CDR1 SGHVS, CDR2 FQNEAQ. The length of the CDR3 is 17 residues. CDR3 nucleotides: TGTGCCAGCAGCTCCTGGCGGGACCGCAGCTCTGGAAACACCATATATTTT. It is translated as CASSSWRDRSSGNTIYF.

In this sample, this clone turned up a few times. The J gene is TRBJ2-3, the V gene TRBV7-2, with a tentative D call TRBD2 (6 bases). V was clipped by 5 bases and J by 2 bases, with 14 bases between them. The germline V gene encodes CDR1 SGHTA and CDR2 FQGNSA. This CDR3 is 15 amino acids long. CDR3 DNA sequence: TGTGCCAGCAGCATCCGGGACTTCCCCACAGATACGCAGTATTTT. Protein sequence: CASSIRDFPTDTQYF.

This clone was recorded at least ten times. The chain joins TRBV6-2 or TRBV6-3 to TRBJ2-7; D gene unclear. The CDR3 covers 15 residues. The V gene's germline CDR1 is MNHEY and CDR2 SVGEGT. The V and J ends lost 4 bases and 1 base respectively, with 14 bases between them. As DNA, the CDR3 is TGTGCCAGCAGTTCGGTGGGCCGCATATCCTACGAGCAGTACTTC. Its translation: CASSSVGRISYEQYF.

This clone was seen at least ten times. The chain links TRBV11-3 to TRBJ1-5, with 7 bases matching TRBD1. Germline CDR1 is SGHNT and CDR2 is YENEEA. The CDR3 sequence is 16 residues long. Trimming took 8 bases from V and 5 from J; bases not matched to a gene: 15. In nucleotides, the CDR3 is TGTGCCAGCGAGATGAGGGGGCCCCCAAGGGATCAGCCCCAGCATTTT. Translated, it gives CASEMRGPPRDQPQHF.

The V and J genes are TRBV19 and TRBJ1-2, with 11 bases aligning to TRBD1. V shed 5 bases and J 4 bases; nucleotides not matched to a gene: 6. The CDR3 is 15 amino acids. From germline, CDR1 is LNHDA and CDR2 SQIVND (reference sequence). The CDR3 region is CASSAGQGVVYGYTF. The DNA for the CDR3 is TGTGCCAGTAGTGCGGGACAGGGGGTGGTCTATGGCTACACCTTC.

This clone was counted only a few times. The chain links TRBV19 to TRBJ1-1; 7 bases agree with TRBD1. The germline CDR1 and CDR2 sequences are LNHDA and SQIVND (reference sequence). The CDR3 consists of 14 residues. The junction had 10 bases not matched to a gene; V was cut back by 1 base and J by 11 bases. The CDR3 protein is CASSIGQGFSRAFF. CDR3 nucleotides: TGTGCCAGTAGTATAGGACAGGGTTTTTCGAGGGCTTTCTTT.

V and J are TRBV12-3 or TRBV12-4 and TRBJ2-1, with D perhaps matching TRBD2 (6 bases). The ends were cut back, 4 bases at V and 9 bases at J, with 13 bases in the middle. The length of the CDR3 is 13 residues. This CDR3 reads CASSSLGGSEQFF. DNA for the CDR3: TGTGCCAGCAGTTCGTTAGGAGGGAGTGAGCAGTTCTTC.

V usage is TRBV7-9 and J usage is TRBJ2-5; TRBD2 is a possible D gene (5 bases). Trimming stripped 5 bases from V and 5 bases from J, with 18 bases between. The CDR3 consists of 15 residues. Looked up from germline, CDR1 is SEHNR and CDR2 is FQNEAQ (reference sequence). The CDR3 sequence: CASSPNGSPGETQYF. The CDR3, as DNA: TGTGCCAGCAGCCCGAATGGGAGTCCCGGGGAGACCCAGTACTTC.

The V call is TRBV6-1, the J call TRBJ1-5; TRBD1 aligns across 8 bases. Per germline, CDR1 MNHNS and CDR2 SASEGT. The CDR3 extends over 15 amino acids. V lost 3 bases and J lost 2; bases outside the gene matches: 3. The CDR3 sequence is CASSETGVGNQPQHF. CDR3 nucleotide sequence: TGTGCCAGCAGTGAGACAGGGGTCGGCAATCAGCCCCAGCATTTT.

This clone turned up a few times. The V call is TRBV2, the J call TRBJ2-3; tentative D call: TRBD1 (5 bases). The CDR3 is made up of 15 amino acids. Per the germline V gene, CDR1 is SNHLY and CDR2 is FYNNEI. The V and J ends lost 3 bases and 6 bases respectively, with 16 bases between them. CDR3 in DNA: TGTGCCAGCAGTGATATAGGGGCCAGCGTGGATACGCAGTATTTT. It translates to CASSDIGASVDTQYF.

Worth noting for this clone: In the same sample, other DNA sequences code for this CDR3. This rearrangement joins TRBV7-3 to TRBJ1-2; TRBD1 aligns across 7 bases. The CDR3 contains 13 residues. Trimming removed 5 bases from V and 2 bases from J; junction bases left unmatched: 2. Germline CDR1 SGHTA, CDR2 FQGTGA. The DNA for the CDR3 is TGTGCCAGCAGCCCGGACAGGAACTATGGCTACACCTTC. The encoded protein is CASSPDRNYGYTF.

CDR3 DNA sequence: TGTGCCAGCAGTTTAAGTGGGGACTGGCCATCCTACGAGCAGTACTTC. Amino acids: CASSLSGDWPSYEQYF. This sequence joins TRBV27 and TRBJ2-7; tentative D call: TRBD2 (6 bases). Germline assignment: CDR1 MNHEY and CDR2 SMNVEV (reference sequence). This CDR3 is built from 16 residues. V was shortened by 2 bases and J by 1 base, with 15 bases between the two germline ends.

The chain couples TRBV28 to TRBJ2-2, with a tentative D call TRBD2 (6 bases). The CDR3 spans 14 residues. Per the germline V gene, CDR1 is MDHEN and CDR2 is SYDVKM. With 6 bases removed from V and 6 bases from J, the gap between germline ends came to 14 bases. The CDR3 here is CASRGTGDAGELFF. Written as DNA, the CDR3 is TGTGCCAGCAGGGGTACGGGGGATGCCGGGGAGCTGTTTTTT.

In its sample, this clone was seen a few times. The V and J genes are TRBV28 and TRBJ1-2; D not resolved. CDR3 length: 12 residues. Trimming stripped 2 bases from V and 8 bases from J, with 9 bases between. In germline, CDR1 is MDHEN, CDR2 SYDVKM. The CDR3 here is CASSLRGVGYTF. The CDR3 nucleotides read TGTGCCAGCAGTTTAAGAGGCGTCGGCTACACCTTC.

This clone has more than one count but fewer than ten. The chain has TRBV2 and TRBJ1-2; 8 bases are a match to TRBD1. With 8 bases clipped from V and 5 bases from J, the junction kept 1 base outside the gene matches. The CDR3 length is 11 residues. Germline V gives CDR1 SNHLY, CDR2 FYNNEI. CDR3 residues: CASGQGYGYTF. CDR3 sequence (DNA): TGTGCCAGCGGACAGGGATATGGCTACACCTTC.

The rearrangement uses TRBV20-1 and TRBJ2-7, with D possibly matching TRBD1 (5 bases). Germline loops: CDR1 DFQATT, CDR2 SNEGSKA (reference sequence). Trimming took 3 bases from V and 4 from J, leaving 16 bases between them. The CDR3 has 14 residues. DNA of the CDR3: TGCAGTGCTAGTTCTAACAGGCCATTTTACGAGCAGTACTTC. Amino acid sequence: CSASSNRPFYEQYF.

The J gene is TRBJ2-7, the V gene TRBV6-5; a weak D match, TRBD1 (5 bases). Germline values: CDR1 MNHEY, CDR2 SVGAGI. V was clipped by 5 bases and J by 1 base, with 12 bases between them. The CDR3 runs 14 residues. For the CDR3, the DNA is TGTGCCAGCAGTCTAGGACAACGATCCTACGAGCAGTACTTC. Its translation: CASSLGQRSYEQYF.

The chain combines TRBV23-1 with TRBJ2-7; no clear D gene. TRBV23-1 is identified as an open reading frame with a role that is uncertain. Trimming removed 2 bases at V and 3 bases at J, with 2 bases between. The CDR3 loop spans 11 amino acids. CDR3 sequence: CASSQHYEQYF. In DNA form, the CDR3 reads TGCGCCAGCAGTCAACACTACGAGCAGTACTTC.

The J gene is TRBJ2-3, the V gene TRBV7-8; tentative D call: TRBD1 (6 bases). V lost 5 bases and J 6 bases, leaving 15 bases between the germline ends. There are 14 residues in the CDR3. Germline-derived CDR1 and CDR2 are SGHVS and FQNEAQ. The CDR3 loop reads CASSAGVGADTQYF. CDR3 sequence (DNA): TGTGCCAGCAGCGCAGGGGTGGGGGCGGATACGCAGTATTTT.

The chain uses TRBV7-9 and TRBJ1-6; TRBD1 is a possible D gene (6 bases). V lost 7 bases, J lost 7 bases, and 20 bases lay in between. The germline V gene encodes CDR1 SEHNR and CDR2 FQNEAQ (reference sequence). This CDR3 has 16 residues. The CDR3 region has the DNA TGTGCCAGCACCGAGCTTATTGGACAGCTAAATTCACCCCTCCACTTT. Amino acids: CASTELIGQLNSPLHF.

The chain combines TRBV7-9 with TRBJ2-2; the D gene is possibly TRBD2 (5 bases). The ends were cut back, 3 bases at V and 0 bases at J, with 8 bases in the middle. The CDR3 is 15 amino acids. Looked up from germline, CDR1 is SEHNR and CDR2 is FQNEAQ (reference sequence). Here the CDR3 DNA reads TGTGCCAGCAGCTTCACTAGGACGAACACCGGGGAGCTGTTTTTT. Residues: CASSFTRTNTGELFF.

The chain links TRBV18 to TRBJ1-4; TRBD1 matches at 8 bases. This CDR3 region has 14 residues. V shed 3 bases and J 5 bases; nucleotides not matched to a gene: 2. Germline CDR1 reads KGHSH; CDR2 reads LQKENI. Here the CDR3 reads CASSPDRVNEKLFF. Written as DNA, the CDR3 is TGTGCCAGCTCACCGGACAGGGTGAATGAAAAACTGTTTTTT.

The chain employs TRBV3-1 (or the pseudogene TRBV3-2) and TRBJ1-1; D possibly corresponds to TRBD1 (6 bases). The CDR3 is 16 residues long. V lost 4 bases, J lost 0 bases, and 15 bases lay in between. In germline, CDR1 is LGHDT, CDR2 YNNKEL (reference sequence). The CDR3 spells CASSPRTAPMNTEAFF. The DNA for the CDR3 is TGTGCCAGCAGCCCCCGGACAGCCCCAATGAACACTGAAGCTTTCTTT.

This chain connects TRBV13 to TRBJ1-5, with TRBD1 matching 7 bases. With 2 bases clipped from V and 4 bases from J, the junction kept 5 bases outside the gene matches. This CDR3 has 15 amino acids. Germline CDR1 and CDR2: PRHDT and FYEKMQ (reference sequence). DNA for the CDR3: TGTGCCAGCAGCTTACGGTCGACAGGGAATCAGCCCCAGCATTTT. Its translation is CASSLRSTGNQPQHF.